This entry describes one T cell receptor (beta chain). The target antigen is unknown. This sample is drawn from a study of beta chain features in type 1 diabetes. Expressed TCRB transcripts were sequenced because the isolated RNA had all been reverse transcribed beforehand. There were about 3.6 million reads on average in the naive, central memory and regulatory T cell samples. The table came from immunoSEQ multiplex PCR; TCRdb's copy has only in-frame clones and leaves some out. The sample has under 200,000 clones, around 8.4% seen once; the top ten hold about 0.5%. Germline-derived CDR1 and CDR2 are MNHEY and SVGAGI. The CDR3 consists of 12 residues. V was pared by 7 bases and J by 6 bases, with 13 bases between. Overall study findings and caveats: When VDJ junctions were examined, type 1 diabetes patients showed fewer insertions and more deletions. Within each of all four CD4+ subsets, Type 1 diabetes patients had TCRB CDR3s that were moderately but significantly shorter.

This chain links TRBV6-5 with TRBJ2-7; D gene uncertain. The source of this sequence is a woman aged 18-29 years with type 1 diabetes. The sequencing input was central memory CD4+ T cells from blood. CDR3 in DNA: TGTGCCAGCAAGGATGGTGGCGGCGAGCAGTACTTC. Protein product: CASKDGGGEQYF.